These T cell receptor beta chains were read from a single sample in a study of shared clonotypes between healthy human individuals. Clones were sequenced by immunoSEQ multiplex PCR, and TCRdb holds only the in-frame ones, with some missing. The sample contains about 510,000 clones, 90% to 97% of which appear only once. Sequencing was performed on naive CD4+ T cells sorted from blood. The source of these receptors is a woman in her twenties or thirties in good health. CDR3s include the opening cysteine and the closing phenylalanine or tryptophan. Each record gives: CDR3 protein, CDR3 DNA, V gene, D gene, clone size, CDR3 length, J gene. The D gene is left open where the match is weak. The size field is filled for only some rows; it gives once, few, many or a size class.

cdr3_aa: CASSGAGTGGETQYF; cdr3_nt: TGTGCCAGCAGCGGCGCCGGGACAGGGGGGGAGACCCAGTACTTC; v_call: TRBV7-8; d_call: TRBD1; clone_size: once; cdr3_length: 15; j_call: TRBJ2-5
cdr3_aa: CASSSQETQYF; cdr3_nt: TGTGCCAGCAGTTCTCAAGAGACCCAGTACTTC; v_call: TRBV28; d_call: NA; clone_size: NA; cdr3_length: 11; j_call: TRBJ2-5
cdr3_aa: CASSLSWESGANVLTF; cdr3_nt: TGTGCCAGCAGCTTAAGTTGGGAGTCTGGGGCCAACGTCCTGACTTTC; v_call: TRBV7-3; d_call: NA; clone_size: NA; cdr3_length: 16; j_call: TRBJ2-6
cdr3_aa: CASSLGLASSYEQYF; cdr3_nt: TGTGCCAGCAGCTTAGGTCTAGCGAGCTCCTACGAGCAGTACTTC; v_call: TRBV7-2; d_call: NA; clone_size: NA; cdr3_length: 15; j_call: TRBJ2-7
cdr3_aa: CASSRILGGTEQETQYF; cdr3_nt: TGTGCCAGCAGCCGTATACTTGGCGGCACGGAACAAGAGACCCAGTACTTC; v_call: TRBV7-9; d_call: NA; clone_size: NA; cdr3_length: 17; j_call: TRBJ2-5
cdr3_aa: CASGWGGRKAYEQYF; cdr3_nt: TGTGCCAGCGGATGGGGGGGGCGTAAGGCCTACGAGCAGTACTTC; v_call: TRBV28; d_call: NA; clone_size: NA; cdr3_length: 15; j_call: TRBJ2-7
cdr3_aa: CASRARDRGDNSPLHF; cdr3_nt: TGTGCCAGCAGGGCCAGGGACAGGGGAGATAATTCACCCCTCCACTTT; v_call: TRBV6-6; d_call: TRBD1; clone_size: NA; cdr3_length: 16; j_call: TRBJ1-6
cdr3_aa: CASRDPSGSYEQYF; cdr3_nt: TGTGCCAGCAGGGACCCGAGCGGTTCCTACGAGCAGTACTTC; v_call: TRBV28; d_call: NA; clone_size: NA; cdr3_length: 14; j_call: TRBJ2-7
cdr3_aa: CASSSAGGGETQYF; cdr3_nt: TGTGCCAGCAGTTCTGCGGGAGGGGGAGAGACCCAGTACTTC; v_call: TRBV6-5; d_call: TRBD2; clone_size: NA; cdr3_length: 14; j_call: TRBJ2-5
cdr3_aa: CASSLGNEQFF; cdr3_nt: TGCGCCAGCAGTTTGGGCAATGAGCAGTTCTTC; v_call: TRBV10-2; d_call: NA; clone_size: NA; cdr3_length: 11; j_call: TRBJ2-1
cdr3_aa: CSIQTGGGDSPLHF; cdr3_nt: TGCAGCATACAGACAGGGGGCGGTGATTCACCCCTCCACTTT; v_call: TRBV29-1; d_call: TRBD1; clone_size: NA; cdr3_length: 14; j_call: TRBJ1-6
cdr3_aa: CSVGFSEQETQYF; cdr3_nt: TGCAGCGTGGGCTTCTCCGAACAAGAGACCCAGTACTTC; v_call: TRBV29-1; d_call: NA; clone_size: NA; cdr3_length: 13; j_call: TRBJ2-5
cdr3_aa: CASTGTGWETQYF; cdr3_nt: TGTGCCAGCACTGGGACAGGGTGGGAGACCCAGTACTTC; v_call: TRBV2; d_call: TRBD1; clone_size: NA; cdr3_length: 13; j_call: TRBJ2-5
cdr3_aa: CASSLIGLSNTGELFF; cdr3_nt: TGTGCCAGCAGCTTGATTGGACTCTCGAACACCGGGGAGCTGTTTTTT; v_call: TRBV5-6; d_call: NA; clone_size: NA; cdr3_length: 16; j_call: TRBJ2-2
cdr3_aa: CASSVAGVGKTMRQFF; cdr3_nt: TGTGCCAGCAGTGTTGCGGGAGTGGGGAAGACAATGAGGCAGTTCTTC; v_call: TRBV2; d_call: TRBD2; clone_size: NA; cdr3_length: 16; j_call: TRBJ2-1
cdr3_aa: CASSPPPLAGENEQYF; cdr3_nt: TGTGCCAGCTCACCACCCCCACTAGCGGGAGAGAACGAGCAGTACTTC; v_call: TRBV18; d_call: TRBD2; clone_size: once; cdr3_length: 16; j_call: TRBJ2-7
cdr3_aa: CASSVEPNNQPQHF; cdr3_nt: TGTGCCAGCAGCGTAGAGCCGAATAATCAGCCCCAGCATTTT; v_call: TRBV9; d_call: NA; clone_size: NA; cdr3_length: 14; j_call: TRBJ1-5
cdr3_aa: CASSFDRGRNSPLHF; cdr3_nt: TGTGCCAGCAGTTTTGACAGGGGAAGGAATTCACCCCTCCACTTT; v_call: TRBV6-5; d_call: TRBD1; clone_size: NA; cdr3_length: 15; j_call: TRBJ1-6
cdr3_aa: CASRRTGTYEKLFF; cdr3_nt: TGTGCCAGCAGACGAACCGGGACTTATGAAAAACTGTTTTTT; v_call: TRBV28; d_call: NA; clone_size: NA; cdr3_length: 14; j_call: TRBJ1-4
cdr3_aa: CASSDHTDTQYF; cdr3_nt: TGCGCCAGCAGTGATCACACAGATACGCAGTATTTT; v_call: TRBV10-1; d_call: NA; clone_size: NA; cdr3_length: 12; j_call: TRBJ2-3
cdr3_aa: CASSLGGQAIFEKLFF; cdr3_nt: TGTGCCAGCAGCTTAGGAGGACAGGCTATTTTTGAAAAACTGTTTTTT; v_call: TRBV7-2; d_call: TRBD1; clone_size: NA; cdr3_length: 16; j_call: TRBJ1-4
cdr3_aa: CASSLWGQGADEQYF; cdr3_nt: TGTGCCAGCAGTTTATGGGGACAGGGGGCCGACGAGCAGTACTTC; v_call: TRBV28; d_call: TRBD1; clone_size: NA; cdr3_length: 15; j_call: TRBJ2-7
cdr3_aa: CASSPEGDTQYF; cdr3_nt: TGTGCCAGCTCACCAGAAGGTGATACGCAGTATTTT; v_call: TRBV18; d_call: NA; clone_size: NA; cdr3_length: 12; j_call: TRBJ2-3
cdr3_aa: CASKGQSSYNEQFF; cdr3_nt: TGTGCCAGTAAGGGACAGAGCTCCTACAATGAGCAGTTCTTC; v_call: TRBV27; d_call: TRBD1; clone_size: NA; cdr3_length: 14; j_call: TRBJ2-1
cdr3_aa: CASSLRDTRLAFF; cdr3_nt: TGTGCCAGCAGCTTAAGGGACACACGATTAGCTTTCTTT; v_call: TRBV7-2; d_call: NA; clone_size: NA; cdr3_length: 13; j_call: TRBJ1-1
cdr3_aa: CASSPDSYEQYF; cdr3_nt: TGTGCCAGCTCACCTGACTCCTACGAGCAGTACTTC; v_call: TRBV18; d_call: NA; clone_size: NA; cdr3_length: 12; j_call: TRBJ2-7
cdr3_aa: CASSPESVNTEAFF; cdr3_nt: TGTGCCAGCTCACCAGAGTCGGTGAACACTGAAGCTTTCTTT; v_call: TRBV18; d_call: NA; clone_size: NA; cdr3_length: 14; j_call: TRBJ1-1
cdr3_aa: CATLLAEQETQYF; cdr3_nt: TGTGCCACCCTACTAGCGGAACAAGAGACCCAGTACTTC; v_call: TRBV28; d_call: TRBD2; clone_size: NA; cdr3_length: 13; j_call: TRBJ2-5
cdr3_aa: CASSLLPTGGSGANVLTF; cdr3_nt: TGTGCCAGCAGCCTACTCCCAACCGGCGGCTCTGGGGCCAACGTCCTGACTTTC; v_call: TRBV9; d_call: NA; clone_size: NA; cdr3_length: 18; j_call: TRBJ2-6
cdr3_aa: CASSEVLGGGNTIYF; cdr3_nt: TGTGCCAGCAGTGAAGTCTTGGGCGGTGGAAACACCATATATTTT; v_call: TRBV6-1; d_call: NA; clone_size: NA; cdr3_length: 15; j_call: TRBJ1-3
cdr3_aa: CASSNGAGAGQPQHF; cdr3_nt: TGTGCCAGCAGCAACGGGGCGGGGGCAGGTCAGCCCCAGCATTTT; v_call: TRBV11-2; d_call: NA; clone_size: NA; cdr3_length: 15; j_call: TRBJ1-5
cdr3_aa: CASSPGRGATEAFF; cdr3_nt: TGTGCCAGCAGCCCGGGACGGGGGGCCACTGAAGCTTTCTTT; v_call: TRBV28; d_call: NA; clone_size: NA; cdr3_length: 14; j_call: TRBJ1-1
cdr3_aa: CASIPSGRRYGELFF; cdr3_nt: TGTGCCAGCATTCCTAGCGGGAGACGGTACGGGGAGCTGTTTTTT; v_call: TRBV2; d_call: TRBD2; clone_size: NA; cdr3_length: 15; j_call: TRBJ2-2
cdr3_aa: CASSYSARGSENEQFF; cdr3_nt: TGTGCCAGCAGTTACTCAGCTAGGGGATCGGAAAATGAGCAGTTCTTC; v_call: TRBV6-5; d_call: NA; clone_size: NA; cdr3_length: 16; j_call: TRBJ2-1
cdr3_aa: CAISRTSGEYNEQFF; cdr3_nt: TGTGCCATCAGTAGGACTAGCGGGGAATACAATGAGCAGTTCTTC; v_call: TRBV10-3; d_call: TRBD2; clone_size: NA; cdr3_length: 15; j_call: TRBJ2-1
cdr3_aa: CASSFLTLGTDTQYF; cdr3_nt: TGTGCCAGCAGCTTCCTAACCCTAGGCACAGATACGCAGTATTTT; v_call: TRBV5-6; d_call: NA; clone_size: once; cdr3_length: 15; j_call: TRBJ2-3
cdr3_aa: CASRWRATDTQYF; cdr3_nt: TGTGCCAGCAGATGGAGGGCCACAGATACGCAGTATTTT; v_call: TRBV6-5; d_call: NA; clone_size: NA; cdr3_length: 13; j_call: TRBJ2-3
cdr3_aa: CASRPFSGLLGEQYF; cdr3_nt: TGTGCCAGCAGACCTTTTAGCGGACTACTAGGTGAGCAGTACTTC; v_call: TRBV27; d_call: NA; clone_size: NA; cdr3_length: 15; j_call: TRBJ2-7
cdr3_aa: CASSFMGKLFF; cdr3_nt: TGTGCCAGCAGCTTTATGGGAAAACTGTTTTTT; v_call: TRBV7-2; d_call: NA; clone_size: NA; cdr3_length: 11; j_call: TRBJ1-4
cdr3_aa: CASSLGLMQETQYF; cdr3_nt: TGTGCCAGCAGCCTGGGACTTATGCAAGAGACCCAGTACTTC; v_call: TRBV5-8; d_call: NA; clone_size: once; cdr3_length: 14; j_call: TRBJ2-5
cdr3_aa: CASSNWGTYGYTF; cdr3_nt: TGTGCCAGTAGTAATTGGGGTACCTATGGCTACACCTTC; v_call: TRBV19; d_call: NA; clone_size: once; cdr3_length: 13; j_call: TRBJ1-2
cdr3_aa: CAISGGTSGNEQYF; cdr3_nt: TGTGCCATCAGTGGGGGGACTAGCGGGAACGAGCAGTACTTC; v_call: TRBV10-3; d_call: TRBD2; clone_size: NA; cdr3_length: 14; j_call: TRBJ2-7
cdr3_aa: CASSPEGANTEAFF; cdr3_nt: TGTGCCAGCTCACCGGAGGGGGCGAACACTGAAGCTTTCTTT; v_call: TRBV18; d_call: TRBD1; clone_size: NA; cdr3_length: 14; j_call: TRBJ1-1
cdr3_aa: CASSRGAGPISNEQFF; cdr3_nt: TGCGCCAGCAGCCGTGGGGCGGGCCCGATAAGCAATGAGCAGTTCTTC; v_call: TRBV5-1; d_call: NA; clone_size: NA; cdr3_length: 16; j_call: TRBJ2-1
cdr3_aa: CASSGGGGNTGELFF; cdr3_nt: TGCGCCAGCAGCGGTGGAGGCGGTAACACCGGGGAGCTGTTTTTT; v_call: TRBV5-1; d_call: NA; clone_size: NA; cdr3_length: 15; j_call: TRBJ2-2
cdr3_aa: CASSTSGAGGYEQYF; cdr3_nt: TGTGCCAGTAGTACTTCGGGGGCGGGAGGCTACGAGCAGTACTTC; v_call: TRBV19; d_call: TRBD2; clone_size: NA; cdr3_length: 15; j_call: TRBJ2-7
cdr3_aa: CASSSGPEPSYGYTF; cdr3_nt: TGTGCCAGCAGCTCCGGCCCGGAACCGAGCTATGGCTACACCTTC; v_call: TRBV5-6; d_call: NA; clone_size: NA; cdr3_length: 15; j_call: TRBJ1-2
cdr3_aa: CASSRDSNQPQHF; cdr3_nt: TGCGCCAGCAGTCGGGATAGCAATCAGCCCCAGCATTTT; v_call: TRBV5-1; d_call: NA; clone_size: NA; cdr3_length: 13; j_call: TRBJ1-5